The 27 T cell receptor beta chains below were found in one sample sequenced in a study of beta chain features in type 1 diabetes (dated by TCRdb to between 2018 and 2020). Libraries were made using the immunoSEQ multiplex PCR assay. The entire amount of isolated RNA was reverse transcribed using the High Capacity cDNA Reverse Transcription Kit, so the sequenced TCRB transcripts were expressed ones. The table was pulled from immuneACCESS by TCRdb, which kept in-frame rearrangements only. Such tables lose some clones; where checked, under half of the loss comes from unresolved V genes, and the rest has no known cause. This sample comprises about 370,000 clones, less than 15% of them detected only once. The ten most abundant clones make up under 0.02% of the sample. Source material: naive CD4+ T cells from blood. The sample's cell subset or site label is to be understood as: true naive CD4+ T cells. These receptors came from a woman under 30 in good health.

This clone was observed a handful of times. The chain employs TRBV28 and TRBJ2-7; weak D call: TRBD1 (6 bases). V was cut by 11 bases and J by 2 bases, with 19 bases left in between. Germline V gives CDR1 MDHEN, CDR2 SYDVKM. The CDR3 is 14 amino acids. This CDR3 is CAGQRAGAPYEQYF. In DNA form, the CDR3 reads TGTGCCGGTCAACGGGCAGGGGCCCCCTACGAGCAGTACTTC.

The rearrangement joins TRBV29-1 to TRBJ2-1; maybe TRBD2 (5 bases). This CDR3 spans 11 amino acids. Germline V gene sequence: CDR1 SQVTM, CDR2 ANQGSEA. CDR3 nucleotide sequence: TGCACCGGCGGAGGCTACAATGAGCAGTTCTTC. Protein sequence: CTGGGYNEQFF.

Details on this clone: Other DNA sequences from this sample encode an identical CDR3 as well. The genes are TRBV29-1 and TRBJ2-4, with D possibly matching TRBD1 (5 bases). Germline V lookup: CDR1 SQVTM, CDR2 ANQGSEA. Trimming left V 5 bases short and J 0 bases short, with 8 bases between. The CDR3 consists of 13 residues. The CDR3 DNA follows: TGCAGCGTTAGGGGTTTAGCCAAAAACATTCAGTACTTC. It encodes CSVRGLAKNIQYF.

This clone was seen a handful of times. J is TRBJ2-7 and V is TRBV4-2, with D perhaps TRBD2 (7 bases). V dropped 6 bases and J dropped 4 bases, with 22 bases sitting between them. Germline CDR1 reads LGHNA; CDR2 reads YNFKEQ. This CDR3 is built from 16 residues. The CDR3 DNA sequence: TGTGCCAGCAGTGACATGAGCGGGAAAGGGGGGTACGAGCAGTACTTC. It specifies CASSDMSGKGGYEQYF.

The rearrangement links TRBV6-5 to TRBJ2-5, with a tentative D call TRBD1 (6 bases). The CDR3 has 15 residues. Trimming stripped 2 bases from V and 6 bases from J, with 16 bases between. Germline V lookup: CDR1 MNHEY, CDR2 SVGAGI. The CDR3 here is CASSYAIDRLKTQYF. Here the CDR3 DNA reads TGTGCCAGCAGTTACGCAATCGACAGGCTCAAGACCCAGTACTTC.

This clone came up a few times. The rearrangement uses TRBV5-1 and TRBJ2-5, with a possible D match to TRBD1 (6 bases). This CDR3 has 15 residues. Trimming shortened V by 4 bases and J by 1 base, and 14 bases separated the two germline ends. Per germline, CDR1 SGHRS and CDR2 YFSETQ. CDR3 in amino acids: CASSPRNRAQETQYF. The CDR3 bases are TGCGCCAGCAGCCCGAGAAACAGGGCCCAAGAGACCCAGTACTTC.

This clone was observed a few times. This chain joins TRBV5-1 and TRBJ2-1, with TRBD2 identical over 7 bases. The CDR3 is 15 residues long. CDR1 is SGHRS, CDR2 YFSETQ, per germline. V was clipped by 1 base and J by 2 bases; unmatched bases: 3. CDR3 sequence: CASSLMGGAYNEQFF. The CDR3 DNA sequence: TGCGCCAGCAGCTTGATGGGGGGGGCCTACAATGAGCAGTTCTTC.

This clone was detected a few times. Different DNA sequences within this sample yield the same CDR3. The V and J genes are TRBV28 and TRBJ2-1; D not certain. Per germline, CDR1 MDHEN and CDR2 SYDVKM. The V end lost 2 bases, the J end lost 7 bases, and 3 bases lay between the germline ends. CDR3 length: 11 residues. CDR3 sequence: CASSLLNEQFF. The CDR3 region has the DNA TGTGCCAGCAGTTTACTTAATGAGCAGTTCTTC.

This clone was counted a few times. The J gene is TRBJ2-7, the V gene TRBV19; 7 bases match TRBD1. CDR1 is LNHDA and CDR2 is SQIVND in the germline V gene (reference sequence). V trimming: 4 bases; J trimming: 2 bases; junction bases outside the gene matches: 11. CDR3 length: 16 amino acids. CDR3 protein: CASSKRRQGIPYEQYF. The CDR3 bases are TGTGCCAGTAGTAAAAGAAGACAGGGAATCCCCTACGAGCAGTACTTC.

This clone was detected only a few times. The CDR3 loop is CASSLDLTGGAVMAGELFF. As DNA, the CDR3 is TGTGCCAGCAGCTTGGACCTGACAGGCGGTGCCGTCATGGCCGGGGAGCTGTTTTTT. The rearrangement joins TRBV5-4 to TRBJ2-2, with D possibly being TRBD1 (6 bases). Germline values: CDR1 SGHNT, CDR2 YYREEE (reference sequence). The CDR3 is made up of 19 amino acids. With 0 bases removed from V and 6 bases from J, the gap between germline ends came to 24 bases.

This clone has more than one count but fewer than ten. V is TRBV9 and J is TRBJ2-5, with D perhaps matching TRBD2 (5 bases). Germline-derived CDR1 and CDR2 are SGDLS and YYNGEE. Deletions cut 0 bases from V and 7 bases from J, with 13 bases between. This CDR3 spans 14 amino acids. DNA of the CDR3: TGTGCCAGCAGCGTAGAGACGTCGGGATGGACCCAGTACTTC. It codes for CASSVETSGWTQYF.

This clone was seen a few times. The chain recombines TRBV28 with TRBJ1-2, with 7 bases aligning to TRBD1. The germline V gene encodes CDR1 MDHEN and CDR2 SYDVKM. J was trimmed by 5 bases and V by 7 bases; bases with no gene match: 13. The length of the CDR3 is 15 residues. The CDR3 bases are TGTGCCAGCACCACTGGGACAGCCGCGCCATATGGCTACACCTTC. Its translation is CASTTGTAAPYGYTF.

For the CDR3, the DNA is TGCGCCAGCAGCCCCAGGGGTCGGGGCTACACCTTC. It yields the protein CASSPRGRGYTF. The chain carries TRBV5-1 and TRBJ1-2, with a possible D match to TRBD1 (6 bases). The CDR3 has 12 amino acids. Trimming removed 4 bases from V and 8 bases from J, with 12 bases in between. Germline V CDR1 and CDR2: SGHRS, YFSETQ.

This clone was seen only a few times. The chain employs TRBV11-2 and TRBJ1-1; 8 bases are a match to TRBD1. V lost 5 bases, J lost 4 bases, and 9 bases stayed unmatched. This CDR3 comprises 15 residues. The germline CDR1 and CDR2 sequences are SGHAT and FQNNGV. The CDR3 loop is CASSPATGDSTEAFF. CDR3 DNA sequence: TGTGCCAGCAGCCCGGCGACAGGGGACAGCACTGAAGCTTTCTTT.

This clone occurred a few times. The chain employs TRBV7-9 and TRBJ1-1; TRBD1 might be the D (5 bases). V gave up 3 bases and J gave up 2 bases, with 13 bases separating them. The germline CDR1 and CDR2 sequences are SEHNR and FQNEAQ (reference sequence). CDR3 length equals 15 residues. The CDR3 is CASSFLPTANTEAFF. The CDR3 nucleotides are TGTGCCAGCAGCTTCTTACCGACAGCCAACACTGAAGCTTTCTTT.

Only a few counts were recorded for this clone. This rearrangement joins TRBV29-1 to TRBJ1-3, with 7 bases aligning to TRBD1. Germline V gene sequence: CDR1 SQVTM, CDR2 ANQGSEA. The trim removed 8 bases at V and 1 base at J, leaving 5 bases unmatched. The CDR3 is 13 residues long. In DNA form, the CDR3 reads TGCAGCATGCGACAGGGATCTGGAAACACCATATATTTT. It codes for CSMRQGSGNTIYF.

The chain recombines TRBV27 with TRBJ2-7; a possible D gene is TRBD1 (6 bases). Per germline, CDR1 MNHEY and CDR2 SMNVEV (reference sequence). CDR3 size: 15 residues. V was cut by 3 bases and J by 2 bases, with 14 bases left in between. DNA for the CDR3: TGTGCCAGCAGTTTTCTGCCAGGGGATGCCTACGAGCAGTACTTC. This codes for CASSFLPGDAYEQYF.

V and J are TRBV29-1 and TRBJ2-3; TRBD1 agrees at 8 bases. The V gene's germline CDR1 is SQVTM and CDR2 ANQGSEA. V shed 7 bases and J 4 bases; nucleotides not matched to a gene: 10. CDR3 size: 14 residues. CDR3 DNA: TGCAGCGCTCAACTTGGACAGGGTCCAGATACGCAGTATTTT. The encoded protein is CSAQLGQGPDTQYF.

This clone was seen a handful of times. The gene calls are TRBV7-6 and TRBJ1-1; D uncertain. This CDR3 comprises 16 residues. Germline V CDR1 and CDR2: SGHVS, FNYEAQ. With 8 bases removed from V and 3 bases from J, the gap between germline ends came to 22 bases. The chain's CDR3 is CASGHAPYSKDTEAFF. CDR3 bases: TGTGCCAGCGGCCACGCCCCATATTCGAAAGACACTGAAGCTTTCTTT.

V usage is TRBV18 and J usage is TRBJ2-2; tentatively, D is TRBD1 (6 bases). The CDR3 totals 17 residues. Between the trimmed V and J ends, which lost 2 bases and 4 bases, there was a span of 17 bases. CDR1 and CDR2 from the germline V gene are KGHSH and LQKENI. The CDR3 spells CASSPRATGQFTGELFF. Written as DNA, the CDR3 is TGTGCCAGCTCACCAAGGGCGACAGGACAATTCACCGGGGAGCTGTTTTTT.

This chain uses TRBV5-1 with TRBJ2-5; 9 bases are a match to TRBD2. Losses at the gene ends were 3 bases for V and 2 bases for J; bases not matched to a gene: 5. The CDR3 consists of 15 residues. CDR1 is SGHRS and CDR2 is YFSETQ in the germline V gene. The DNA for the CDR3 is TGCGCCAGCAGCTCTCTAGCGGGATGGCAAGAGACCCAGTACTTC. It yields the protein CASSSLAGWQETQYF.

The J gene is TRBJ2-5, the V gene TRBV9; 9 bases are a match to TRBD1. The CDR3 covers 14 residues. CDR1 is SGDLS and CDR2 is YYNGEE in the germline V gene. Trimming took 0 bases from V and 4 from J; bases not matched to a gene: 1. CDR3: CASSVAGQGETQYF. CDR3 DNA: TGTGCCAGCAGCGTAGCGGGACAGGGAGAGACCCAGTACTTC.

This clone was recorded a few times. The J gene is TRBJ2-7, the V gene TRBV29-1; 8 bases align to TRBD2. CDR3 size: 14 residues. The germline CDR1 and CDR2 sequences are SQVTM and ANQGSEA. V was clipped by 6 bases and J by 2 bases; unmatched bases: 9. CDR3 DNA: TGCAGCGTGGCCGGGACTAGAGTTCCCTACGAGCAGTACTTC. Amino acids: CSVAGTRVPYEQYF.

This clone was observed a handful of times. In the same sample, other DNA sequences code for this CDR3. The chain recombines TRBV18 with TRBJ2-7; D gene ambiguous. The CDR3 runs to 13 residues. The ends were cut back, 0 bases at V and 1 base at J, with 4 bases in the middle. The germline CDR1 and CDR2 sequences are KGHSH and LQKENI. DNA for the CDR3: TGTGCCAGCTCACCACCCGTGTCCTACGAGCAGTACTTC. It specifies CASSPPVSYEQYF.

This clone came up once. V gene TRBV7-9 combines with J gene TRBJ2-7; 15 nucleotides agree with TRBD2. The CDR3 loop spans 17 amino acids. Germline trimming cut 4 bases from V and 3 bases from J; bases unmatched to any gene: 7. From germline, CDR1 is SEHNR and CDR2 FQNEAQ (reference sequence). The CDR3 spells CASSSSGTSGRSYEQYF. As DNA, the CDR3 is TGTGCCAGCAGCTCCTCCGGGACTAGCGGGAGGAGCTACGAGCAGTACTTC.

Only a few counts were recorded for this clone. J is TRBJ2-3 and V is TRBV4-2; tentative D call: TRBD1 (6 bases). Trimming shortened V by 1 base and J by 3 bases, and 14 bases separated the two germline ends. This CDR3 contains 16 residues. Germline V CDR1 and CDR2: LGHNA, YNFKEQ. CDR3: CASSQVYRAQTDTQYF. The DNA for the CDR3 is TGTGCCAGCAGCCAAGTGTACAGGGCACAGACAGATACGCAGTATTTT.

The rearrangement links TRBV28 to TRBJ2-5, with TRBD1 matching 9 bases. The germline gives CDR1 MDHEN, CDR2 SYDVKM. The CDR3 has 16 residues. Trimming removed 6 bases from V and 7 bases from J; junction bases left unmatched: 15. CDR3 bases: TGTGCCAGCAGCTCTACAGGGGGCACCCGTAAAGGGACCCAGTACTTC. It codes for CASSSTGGTRKGTQYF. The full variable domain, with the rest looked up from reference TRBV28 and TRBJ2-5, is DVKVTQSSRYLVKRTGEKVFLECVQDMDHENMFWYRQDPGLGLRLIYFSYDVKMKEKGDIPEGYSVSREKKERFSLILESASTNQTSMYLCASSSTGGTRKGTQYFGPGTRLLVL.